The source of this T cell receptor beta chain is a study of cytomegalovirus exposure and HLA in healthy donors. Findings and caveats of the study: Sequencing depth across donors, presence/absence analyses assumed, was roughly uniform. It was shown in a later analysis that HLA-associated TCR beta chains were more clonally expanded than other, equally common chains.

The V gene lost 2 bases and the J gene lost 11 bases, with 7 bases spanning the gap. Germline V gene sequence: CDR1 PRHDT, CDR2 FYEKMQ (reference sequence). The CDR3 extends over 12 amino acids. The PCR had 60 Vbeta and 13 Jbeta primers. Only in-frame clones appear in the TCRdb table, and some are missing; sequencing was by immunoSEQ multiplex PCR. The table records about 170,000 clones, around 80% of them present only once. On this clone: Its matching antigen is unknown.

This TCR was sampled from a woman aged 45-65 years in good health and CMV-seropositive. The J gene is TRBJ1-6, the V gene TRBV13; D is unresolved. Sequencing was carried out using PBMCs. CDR3 bases: TGTGCCAGCAGCTTACGCACAACACCCCTCCACTTT. As protein: CASSLRTTPLHF.